One sample yielded the 10 T cell receptor beta chains listed below, sequenced in a study of cytomegalovirus exposure and HLA in healthy donors. The primer mix had 60 Vbeta and 13 Jbeta primers. The assay was immunoSEQ multiplex PCR, and TCRdb's table has in-frame clones only and misses some. The table for this sample gives around 46,000 clones. The sample taken for sequencing was PBMCs. The receptors were gathered from a middle-aged woman in good health and CMV-seronegative.

This chain joins TRBV5-1 and TRBJ2-1; 8 nucleotides line up with TRBD1. Germline V gene sequence: CDR1 SGHRS, CDR2 YFSETQ. The CDR3 spans 15 residues. Losses at the gene ends were 1 base for V and 6 bases for J; bases not matched to a gene: 6. CDR3 in amino acids: CASSLSGQEGNEQFF. As DNA, the CDR3 is TGCGCCAGCAGCTTGTCGGGACAGGAAGGCAATGAGCAGTTCTTC.

V gene TRBV30 combines with J gene TRBJ1-1; possible D gene TRBD1, 5 bases. This CDR3 has 12 residues. V shed 8 bases and J shed 3 bases, with 13 bases lying between them. Germline V gene lookup returns CDR1 GTSNPN and CDR2 SVGIG (reference sequence). The CDR3 DNA sequence: TGTGCCCACCAGCCGACAGACACTGAAGCTTTCTTT. Translation gives CAHQPTDTEAFF.

The chain uses TRBV18 and TRBJ1-2; 7 bases are shared with TRBD1. In germline, CDR1 is KGHSH, CDR2 LQKENI. V shed 3 bases, J shed 4 bases, and the junction held 8 bases outside the gene matches. This CDR3 has 15 amino acids. The CDR3 protein is CASSPLQGSGYGYTF. The DNA of the CDR3 is TGTGCCAGCTCACCGCTACAGGGGTCGGGCTATGGCTACACCTTC.

The rearrangement links TRBV14 to TRBJ2-5; possible D gene TRBD2, 5 bases. Trimming left V 4 bases short and J 9 bases short, with 15 bases between. Germline-derived CDR1 and CDR2 are SGHDN and FVKESK. The CDR3 length is 13 residues. The chain's CDR3 is CASSLGERTSQYF. DNA for the CDR3: TGTGCCAGCAGCCTCGGGGAGAGGACGTCCCAGTACTTC.

The J gene is TRBJ2-5, the V gene TRBV14; 8 bases are a match to TRBD2. Looked up from germline, CDR1 is SGHDN and CDR2 is FVKESK. Trimming cost V 0 bases and J 5 bases; bases outside gene matches: 8. The CDR3 loop spans 16 amino acids. DNA of the CDR3: TGTGCCAGCAGCCAAGATCCTGGACTAGCCCCGGAGACCCAGTACTTC. This codes for CASSQDPGLAPETQYF.

This clone is classed as medium-sized by frequency. The rearrangement uses TRBV14 and TRBJ1-4, with 9 bases matching TRBD1. This CDR3 has 17 amino acids. After removal of 4 bases from V and 1 base from J, the junction contained 7 bases not matched to a gene. Germline V gene data show CDR1 as SGHDN and CDR2 as FVKESK. The CDR3 coding sequence is TGTGCCAGCAGCCGCGGACAGGGGAGGGTAACTAATGAAAAACTGTTTTTT. This translates into CASSRGQGRVTNEKLFF. Drawing the rest from reference TRBV14 and TRBJ1-4, the complete variable domain is EAGVTQFPSHSVIEKGQTVTLRCDPISGHDNLYWYRRVMGKEIKFLLHFVKESKQDESGMPNNRFLAERTGGTYSTLKVQPAELEDSGVYFCASSRGQGRVTNEKLFFGSGTQLSVL.

The chain couples TRBV9 to TRBJ2-2; tentatively, D is TRBD2 (5 bases). The V gene's germline CDR1 is SGDLS and CDR2 YYNGEE. V lost 2 bases, J lost 9 bases, and 8 bases lay in between. The CDR3 has 12 residues. The CDR3 reads CASSVAGRELFF. The CDR3 DNA is TGTGCCAGCAGCGTGGCGGGCCGGGAGCTGTTTTTT.

The chain carries TRBV7-9 and TRBJ2-7; D remains ambiguous. The CDR3 loop spans 13 amino acids. Germline-derived CDR1 and CDR2 are SEHNR and FQNEAQ (reference sequence). Between the trimmed V and J ends, which lost 4 bases and 0 bases, there was a span of 7 bases. CDR3 DNA: TGTGCCAGCAGCTGGGCGACCTCCTACGAGCAGTACTTC. Amino acids: CASSWATSYEQYF.

The chain links TRBV9 to TRBJ1-2; 7 bases match TRBD1. Germline V gives CDR1 SGDLS, CDR2 YYNGEE. The junction had 3 bases not matched to a gene; V was cut back by 1 base and J by 6 bases. The CDR3 is 13 amino acids. DNA for the CDR3: TGTGCCAGCAGCGTAACAGGGGCAGATGGCTACACCTTC. Translating gives CASSVTGADGYTF. Full variable domain (remainder filled in from reference TRBV9 and TRBJ1-2): DSGVTQTPKHLITATGQRVTLRCSPRSGDLSVYWYQQSLDQGLQFLIQYYNGEERAKGNILERFSAQQFPDLHSELNLSSLELGDSALYFCASSVTGADGYTFGSGTRLTVV.

The chain couples TRBV5-3 to TRBJ2-3; the match to TRBD2 covers 12 bases. TRBV5-3 qualifies as an ORF whose function is uncertain. CDR3 length: 16 amino acids. J gave up 3 bases and V 3 bases, and 5 bases lay outside the gene matches. The CDR3 protein is CARSSRLAGATDTQYF. As DNA, the CDR3 is TGTGCCAGAAGCTCAAGACTAGCGGGAGCGACAGATACGCAGTATTTT.